One T cell receptor (beta chain) is described in this entry. Antigen unknown. This specimen comes from a study of cytomegalovirus exposure and HLA in healthy donors. General study findings and limits: Among TCR sequences, most were rare, though some public TCRs appeared in many donors. Reports described diagnosis of cytomegalovirus status by the classifier as highly specific and sensitive.

In the PCR, 60 Vbeta and 13 Jbeta primers were used. Clones were sequenced by immunoSEQ multiplex PCR, and TCRdb holds only the in-frame ones, with some missing. The data show over 100,000 clones, 81% seen once. The germline V gene has CDR1 MDHEN and CDR2 SYDVKM. Deletions cut 2 bases from V and 1 base from J, with 9 bases between. The CDR3 spans 15 residues. These donors counted as nominally healthy when sampled, but unrecorded immune exposures were likely. Sequencing input: PBMCs. This clonotype was sampled from a woman in her thirties in good health and CMV-seronegative. The chain joins TRBV28 to TRBJ2-1, with D possibly being TRBD1 (5 bases). CDR3 loop: CASSLVGASYNEQFF. CDR3 nucleotide sequence: TGTGCCAGCAGTTTAGTAGGGGCGTCCTACAATGAGCAGTTCTTC.